One sample yielded the 26 T cell receptor beta chains listed below, sequenced in a study of blood T cell repertoires in COVID-19. Using immunoSEQ multiplex PCR, the repertoire was profiled, and TCRdb retains in-frame clones only, with some absent. The sample lists roughly 240,000 clones; roughly four fifths were seen once. The sequenced sample consisted of peripheral blood. These receptor sequences come from a woman aged 65 to 85 with acute or convalescent COVID-19.

This chain links TRBV3-1 (or the pseudogene TRBV3-2) with TRBJ1-4; 12 bases are a match to TRBD1. Germline V gene sequence: CDR1 LGHDT, CDR2 YNNKEL (reference sequence). Trimming took 4 bases from V and 7 from J; bases not matched to a gene: 7. The CDR3 totals 16 residues. The CDR3 region is CASSLGQGAHGEKLFF. The CDR3 DNA sequence: TGTGCCAGCAGCCTGGGACAGGGGGCCCATGGTGAAAAACTGTTTTTT.

This clone was found once. This chain links TRBV19 with TRBJ1-6, with D possibly being TRBD1 (5 bases). The germline V and J ends were trimmed by 3 bases and 12 bases, with 18 bases remaining between them. The CDR3 spans 15 residues. Germline V gene lookup returns CDR1 LNHDA and CDR2 SQIVND (reference sequence). CDR3 residues: CASSISDSLSGPLHF. The DNA of the CDR3 is TGTGCCAGTAGTATCAGCGACAGCCTCTCCGGACCCCTCCACTTT.

The V gene is TRBV18, the J gene TRBJ1-2; possibly TRBD1 for D (6 bases). This CDR3 region has 13 residues. Germline-derived CDR1 and CDR2 are KGHSH and LQKENI. The V gene lost 0 bases and the J gene lost 5 bases, with 7 bases spanning the gap. CDR3 bases: TGTGCCAGCTCACCACCGGGGGCATATGGCTACACCTTC. It specifies CASSPPGAYGYTF.

V gene TRBV2 combines with J gene TRBJ2-2; 8 bases fit TRBD1. J was trimmed by 4 bases and V by 5 bases; bases with no gene match: 6. Germline loops: CDR1 SNHLY, CDR2 FYNNEI. CDR3 length: 15 residues. The CDR3 spells CASSRQGFFTGELFF. In nucleotides, the CDR3 is TGTGCCAGCAGTAGACAGGGGTTTTTCACCGGGGAGCTGTTTTTT. The variable domain in full, completed from reference TRBV2 and TRBJ2-2, reads EPEVTQTPSHQVTQMGQEVILRCVPISNHLYFYWYRQILGQKVEFLVSFYNNEISEKSEIFDDQFSVERPDGSNFTLKIRSTKLEDSAMYFCASSRQGFFTGELFFGEGSRLTVL.

The chain carries TRBV15 and TRBJ2-1; maybe TRBD1 (6 bases). The length of the CDR3 is 16 residues. V dropped 5 bases and J dropped 4 bases, with 18 bases sitting between them. Looked up from germline, CDR1 is LNHNV and CDR2 is YYDKDF (reference sequence). For the CDR3, the DNA is TGTGCCACCAGCGGGCGCTCAGCAGGGGCTTACAATGAGCAGTTCTTC. Encoded protein: CATSGRSAGAYNEQFF. Combining the CDR3 with reference TRBV15 and TRBJ2-1 gives the whole variable domain DAMVIQNPRYQVTQFGKPVTLSCSQTLNHNVMYWYQQKSSQAPKLLFHYYDKDFNNEADTPDNFQSRRPNTSFCFLDIRSPGLGDTAMYLCATSGRSAGAYNEQFFGPGTRLTVL.

This rearrangement joins TRBV6-5 to TRBJ2-2, with 8 nucleotides matching TRBD1. In germline, CDR1 is MNHEY, CDR2 SVGAGI. The V segment lost 4 bases and the J segment 6 bases; nucleotides outside the gene matches: 10. The CDR3 spans 16 residues. CDR3 in amino acids: CASSSGTGERAGELFF. The CDR3 coding sequence is TGTGCCAGCAGTTCCGGGACAGGTGAAAGAGCCGGGGAGCTGTTTTTT.

The V and J genes are TRBV19 and TRBJ2-7, with TRBD1 as a possible D gene (6 bases). The V gene lost 6 bases and the J gene lost 4 bases, with 25 bases spanning the gap. In germline, CDR1 is LNHDA, CDR2 SQIVND (reference sequence). This CDR3 contains 17 residues. In nucleotides, the CDR3 is TGTGCCAGTAGCCCGCAGGGGCCCAGAGAGATTAGGTACGAGCAGTACTTC. This gives the protein CASSPQGPREIRYEQYF.

The chain couples TRBV5-4 to TRBJ2-7; TRBD2 matches at 9 bases. V shed 4 bases, J shed 7 bases, and the junction held 12 bases outside the gene matches. Per the germline V gene, CDR1 is SGHNT and CDR2 is YYREEE (reference sequence). This CDR3 is built from 15 residues. In DNA form, the CDR3 reads TGTGCCAGCAGCCCATCAACTAGCGGGTCGAGGGAGCAGTACTTC. Amino acid sequence: CASSPSTSGSREQYF.

The rearrangement links TRBV11-2 to TRBJ2-7, with TRBD1 matching 7 bases. With 4 bases clipped from V and 5 bases from J, the junction kept 11 bases outside the gene matches. Germline V gene lookup returns CDR1 SGHAT and CDR2 FQNNGV. The CDR3 length is 15 residues. The CDR3 nucleotides are TGTGCCAGCAGCTCCGACAGGGTGAGACAGGACGAGCAGTACTTC. Its protein product is CASSSDRVRQDEQYF.

This clone came up once. The rearrangement joins TRBV3-1 (or the pseudogene TRBV3-2) to TRBJ2-7, with unresolved D. This CDR3 has 13 residues. The V and J ends lost 1 base and 1 base respectively, with 5 bases between them. Germline CDR1 reads LGHDT; CDR2 reads YNNKEL (reference sequence). CDR3 DNA sequence: TGTGCCAGCAGCCAAGGTCCGTCCTACGAGCAGTACTTC. Protein product: CASSQGPSYEQYF.

J is TRBJ2-7 and V is TRBV11-2; no clear D. CDR3 length: 16 residues. Between the trimmed V and J ends, which lost 6 bases and 7 bases, there was a span of 25 bases. Germline CDR1 and CDR2: SGHAT and FQNNGV. The CDR3 region has the DNA TGTGCCAGCAGTTCTAAAATCAGACACGGCTTAGGAGAGCAGTACTTC. Its protein product is CASSSKIRHGLGEQYF. Filled out from reference TRBV11-2 and TRBJ2-7, the complete variable domain reads EAGVAQSPRYKIIEKRQSVAFWCNPISGHATLYWYQQILGQGPKLLIQFQNNGVVDDSQLPKDRFSAERLKGVDSTLKIQPAKLEDSAVYLCASSSKIRHGLGEQYFGPGTRLTVT.

The rearrangement uses TRBV4-3 and TRBJ1-4; D is perhaps TRBD1 (6 bases). Germline assignment: CDR1 LGHNA and CDR2 YSLEER. V was shortened by 4 bases and J by 8 bases, with 8 bases between the two germline ends. This CDR3 comprises 12 residues. CDR3 coding DNA: TGCGCCAGCAGCCTCCAGGGGGAAAAACTGTTTTTT. It specifies CASSLQGEKLFF.

V gene TRBV19 combines with J gene TRBJ1-2; the D gene is possibly TRBD1 (6 bases). The V end lost 0 bases, the J end lost 6 bases, and 17 bases lay between the germline ends. The CDR3 contains 16 residues. Germline V lookup: CDR1 LNHDA, CDR2 SQIVND (reference sequence). The CDR3 DNA sequence: TGTGCCAGTAGTATAGATCGGGGCAGGGGTTTAAATGGCTACACCTTC. Encoded protein: CASSIDRGRGLNGYTF. The full variable domain, completed using reference TRBV19 and TRBJ1-2, is DGGITQSPKYLFRKEGQNVTLSCEQNLNHDAMYWYRQDPGQGLRLIYYSQIVNDFQKGDIAEGYSVSREKKESFPLTVTSAQKNPTAFYLCASSIDRGRGLNGYTFGSGTRLTVV.

This clone was found a few times. The genes are TRBV5-1 and TRBJ1-1; D ambiguous. The germline V gene has CDR1 SGHRS and CDR2 YFSETQ. This CDR3 comprises 14 residues. Between the trimmed V and J ends, which lost 2 bases and 0 bases, there was a span of 8 bases. CDR3 bases: TGCGCCAGCAGCTTTTCTCTTTTGAACACTGAAGCTTTCTTT. Amino acid sequence: CASSFSLLNTEAFF.

The V and J genes are TRBV7-2 and TRBJ1-1; 7 nucleotides line up with TRBD1. Unmatched junction bases numbered 7, after V lost 1 base and J lost 5 bases. CDR1 and CDR2 from the germline V gene are SGHTA and FQGNSA. The CDR3 is made up of 15 amino acids. The CDR3: CASSLESGTATEAFF. CDR3 bases: TGTGCCAGCAGCTTAGAATCCGGGACAGCGACTGAAGCTTTCTTT.

This chain connects TRBV6-2 or TRBV6-3 to TRBJ2-6, with TRBD1 matching over 9 bases. V trimming: 2 bases; J trimming: 0 bases; junction bases outside the gene matches: 5. The CDR3 runs to 18 residues. Germline CDR1 MNHEY, CDR2 SVGEGT. In DNA form, the CDR3 reads TGTGCCAGCAGTTACGGGGGACAGGGCAACTCTGGGGCCAACGTCCTGACTTTC. Protein: CASSYGGQGNSGANVLTF.

The genes are TRBV5-1 and TRBJ1-6, with D tentatively TRBD1 (5 bases). The CDR3 is 13 residues long. Germline-derived CDR1 and CDR2 are SGHRS and YFSETQ. V shed 2 bases and J shed 7 bases, with 7 bases lying between them. The CDR3 loop reads CASSLQANSPLHF. For the CDR3, the DNA is TGCGCCAGCAGCTTACAGGCAAATTCACCCCTCCACTTT.

The chain carries TRBV28 and TRBJ2-7, with D uncertain. CDR3 size: 17 residues. The ends were cut back, 4 bases at V and 0 bases at J, with 19 bases in the middle. The germline V gene has CDR1 MDHEN and CDR2 SYDVKM. The CDR3 DNA reads TGTGCCAGCAGTTGGGCCCCTATCAGATCATTCTCCTACGAGCAGTACTTC. Protein sequence: CASSWAPIRSFSYEQYF.

This chain connects TRBV4-2 to TRBJ2-1, with a possible D match to TRBD1 (6 bases). Trimming cost V 0 bases and J 4 bases, with 10 bases left between them. Germline V gene sequence: CDR1 LGHNA, CDR2 YNFKEQ. CDR3 size: 15 residues. The CDR3 DNA reads TGTGCCAGCAGCCAAGATCGACAGGCATACAATGAGCAGTTCTTC. Translating it yields CASSQDRQAYNEQFF.

The V gene is TRBV11-2, the J gene TRBJ1-4; 9 positions agree with TRBD1. CDR1 SGHAT and CDR2 FQNNGV come from the germline V gene. Trimming at V came to 1 base and at J to 8 bases, leaving 8 bases not matched to a gene. This CDR3 contains 16 residues. The CDR3 sequence is CASSLVAGQGTEKLFF. The CDR3 DNA reads as TGTGCCAGCAGCTTAGTAGCAGGACAGGGGACGGAAAAACTGTTTTTT.

The V call is TRBV30, the J call TRBJ1-3; D is unresolved. In germline, CDR1 is GTSNPN, CDR2 SVGIG (reference sequence). With 4 bases removed from V and 0 bases from J, the gap between germline ends came to 7 bases. This CDR3 has 13 amino acids. This CDR3 is CAWNPFSGNTIYF. Here the CDR3 DNA reads TGTGCCTGGAATCCTTTCTCTGGAAACACCATATATTTT.

This rearrangement joins TRBV7-2 to TRBJ2-5, with 11 bases that match TRBD2. V dropped 2 bases and J dropped 5; count of bases not matched to a gene: 13. Looked up from germline, CDR1 is SGHTA and CDR2 is FQGNSA. The CDR3 length is 18 residues. The CDR3 region is CASSLNYGSGGAGETQYF. CDR3 coding DNA: TGTGCCAGCAGCTTAAATTATGGTAGCGGGGGGGCCGGGGAGACCCAGTACTTC.

The V call is TRBV20-1, the J call TRBJ2-4; D not resolved. Trimming left V 4 bases short and J 0 bases short, with 7 bases between. There are 13 residues in the CDR3. Germline loops: CDR1 DFQATT, CDR2 SNEGSKA (reference sequence). CDR3 bases: TGCAGTGCTAATGATCTAGCCAAAAACATTCAGTACTTC. Its protein product is CSANDLAKNIQYF.

The rearrangement uses TRBV6-6 and TRBJ1-1, with 7 bases aligning to TRBD1. The V gene end was trimmed by 7 bases and the J gene end by 0 bases; junction bases not matched to a gene: 8. Germline lookup yields CDR1 MNHNY and CDR2 SVGAGI (reference sequence). This CDR3 comprises 15 residues. CDR3 loop: CASKGGVLLNTEAFF. The CDR3 region has the DNA TGTGCCAGCAAAGGGGGCGTTTTGTTGAACACTGAAGCTTTCTTT.

This chain links TRBV15 with TRBJ1-5; no clear D gene. CDR1 is LNHNV, CDR2 YYDKDF, per germline (reference sequence). With 4 bases removed from V and 5 bases from J, the gap between germline ends came to 9 bases. This CDR3 spans 13 amino acids. CDR3 sequence (DNA): TGTGCCACCAGCATTAGCTGGGATCAGCCCCAGCATTTT. Translating it yields CATSISWDQPQHF.

The chain carries TRBV6-1 and TRBJ1-5; TRBD1 matches 9 bases. Germline assignment: CDR1 MNHNS and CDR2 SASEGT. V lost 4 bases to trimming and J lost 12 bases; unmatched junction nucleotides: 16. The CDR3 is 16 residues long. CDR3 nucleotides: TGTGCCAGCAGTGTCGTTTCCGGGACAGGGAACAGCATCCAGCATTTT. This codes for CASSVVSGTGNSIQHF.